Each of the 31 T cell receptor beta chains below was sequenced from the same sample in a study of blood T cell repertoires in COVID-19. The data were produced by immunoSEQ multiplex PCR, yet TCRdb's version contains in-frame clones alone and is incomplete. The sample has some 120,000 clones; 88% are singletons. The sequencing sample was made of peripheral blood. These receptors came from a woman between 45 and 60 years old with active or convalescent COVID-19.

This clone was seen once. The chain combines TRBV19 with TRBJ2-1; TRBD2 matches 8 bases. The V and J ends lost 3 bases and 0 bases, in that order; junction bases with no gene match: 7. The CDR3 covers 17 residues. In germline, CDR1 is LNHDA, CDR2 SQIVND (reference sequence). CDR3 loop: CASSILAGSSSYNEQFF. DNA for the CDR3: TGTGCCAGTAGTATCTTAGCGGGATCCAGCTCCTACAATGAGCAGTTCTTC.

This clone was seen just once. The chain joins TRBV2 to TRBJ1-4; D is unresolved. This CDR3 spans 14 amino acids. V was cut by 6 bases and J by 0 bases, with 8 bases left in between. In germline, CDR1 is SNHLY, CDR2 FYNNEI. The CDR3 DNA is TGTGCCAGCAGGGCCCCTGCAACTAATGAAAAACTGTTTTTT. Its translation is CASRAPATNEKLFF.

The chain has TRBV6-2 or TRBV6-3 and TRBJ2-1; 13 bases are a match to TRBD2. CDR1 is MNHEY, CDR2 SVGEGT, per germline. V gave up 4 bases and J gave up 4 bases; unmatched junction bases: 10. The CDR3 runs 18 residues. The CDR3 reads CASSSEDRTSGSYNEQFF. The CDR3 region has the DNA TGTGCCAGCAGTTCCGAGGACCGGACTAGCGGGAGTTACAATGAGCAGTTCTTC.

The chain carries TRBV9 and TRBJ2-7; 8 bases align to TRBD2. The germline V gene has CDR1 SGDLS and CDR2 YYNGEE. V lost 4 bases to trimming and J lost 7 bases; unmatched junction nucleotides: 10. The CDR3 spans 14 residues. The CDR3: CASSPAGTSYEQYF. DNA of the CDR3: TGTGCCAGCAGCCCCGCCGGGACTAGTTATGAGCAGTACTTC.

The DNA of the CDR3 is TGTGCCAGCAGTTTAGGACAGGGATATGGCTACACCTTC. This codes for CASSLGQGYGYTF. The chain couples TRBV28 to TRBJ1-2, with 8 bases fitting TRBD1. The germline V gene encodes CDR1 MDHEN and CDR2 SYDVKM. The CDR3 covers 13 residues. Trimming took 2 bases from V and 5 from J; bases not matched to a gene: 1.

This chain links TRBV6-1 with TRBJ1-1; tentative D call: TRBD1 (6 bases). This CDR3 is built from 15 residues. Germline-derived CDR1 and CDR2 are MNHNS and SASEGT. V dropped 4 bases and J dropped 4 bases, with 16 bases sitting between them. The CDR3 nucleotides are TGTGCCAGCAGTGCCCTACGGGGGGCTAGCACTGAAGCTTTCTTT. Amino acids: CASSALRGASTEAFF.

The chain joins TRBV11-2 to TRBJ2-3, with TRBD1 as a possible D gene (5 bases). Between the trimmed V and J ends, which lost 11 bases and 2 bases, there was a span of 17 bases. Germline CDR1 SGHAT, CDR2 FQNNGV. The CDR3 consists of 14 residues. Here the CDR3 DNA reads TGTGCCGTAGAGGCAGGGCCCACCACAGATACGCAGTATTTT. As protein: CAVEAGPTTDTQYF.

The gene calls are TRBV6-2 or TRBV6-3 and TRBJ2-5; D perhaps matches TRBD2 (6 bases). CDR3 size: 18 residues. Germline lookup yields CDR1 MNHEY and CDR2 SVGEGT. V was clipped by 7 bases and J by 5 bases, with 29 bases between them. The CDR3 is CASTPIVLLAVGRETQYF. The DNA of the CDR3 is TGTGCCAGCACCCCGATCGTATTATTAGCGGTGGGTCGGGAGACCCAGTACTTC.

V usage is TRBV6-6 and J usage is TRBJ2-7; D might be TRBD2 (5 bases). Germline V gene data show CDR1 as MNHNY and CDR2 as SVGAGI (reference sequence). The V and J ends lost 5 bases and 0 bases respectively, with 11 bases between them. The CDR3 extends over 14 amino acids. The CDR3 DNA reads as TGTGCCAGCAGTAGGACTTCGAGCTCCTACGAGCAGTACTTC. This gives the protein CASSRTSSSYEQYF.

This clone came up once. V is TRBV19 and J is TRBJ2-2; possibly TRBD2 for D (5 bases). CDR1 and CDR2 from the germline V gene are LNHDA and SQIVND (reference sequence). This CDR3 contains 13 residues. Trimming took 6 bases from V and 7 from J, leaving 12 bases between them. The DNA of the CDR3 is TGTGCCAGTAGCCTCGGGAAAGGCGGGGAGCTGTTTTTT. Translating gives CASSLGKGGELFF. Full variable domain (outside the CDR3, taken from reference TRBV19 and TRBJ2-2): DGGITQSPKYLFRKEGQNVTLSCEQNLNHDAMYWYRQDPGQGLRLIYYSQIVNDFQKGDIAEGYSVSREKKESFPLTVTSAQKNPTAFYLCASSLGKGGELFFGEGSRLTVL.

This clone appeared a few times. In nucleotides, the CDR3 is TGTGCCAGCAGTCTGAGCTCCTACGAGCAGTACTTC. Residues: CASSLSSYEQYF. This chain joins TRBV7-9 and TRBJ2-7; D is unclear. This CDR3 is 12 amino acids long. Trimming shortened V by 6 bases and J by 0 bases, and 6 bases separated the two germline ends. Germline CDR1 and CDR2: SEHNR and FQNEAQ (reference sequence).

This chain joins TRBV18 and TRBJ2-7; 7 bases line up with TRBD1. J lost 5 bases, V lost 3 bases, and 7 bases had no gene match. Germline lookup yields CDR1 KGHSH and CDR2 LQKENI. The CDR3 totals 14 residues. CDR3 amino acids: CASSPRTGLDEQYF. CDR3 coding DNA: TGTGCCAGCTCACCGCGGACAGGCTTGGACGAGCAGTACTTC.

The genes are TRBV5-6 and TRBJ2-7; 13 positions match TRBD2. There are 16 residues in the CDR3. The ends lost 3 bases at V and 4 bases at J; junction bases unmatched: 7. CDR1 is SGHDT, CDR2 YYEEEE, per germline. CDR3 residues: CASSSTGLAGWYEQYF. CDR3 DNA: TGTGCCAGCAGCTCTACGGGACTAGCGGGATGGTACGAGCAGTACTTC.

The J gene is TRBJ2-1, the V gene TRBV13, with 16 bases aligning to TRBD2. The CDR3 runs 18 residues. Germline loops: CDR1 PRHDT, CDR2 FYEKMQ (reference sequence). The trim removed 5 bases at V and 4 bases at J, leaving 8 bases unmatched. The CDR3 DNA follows: TGTGCCAGCAGCCTGGGACTAGCGGGAGGGCCTGGTTACAATGAGCAGTTCTTC. Encoded protein: CASSLGLAGGPGYNEQFF.

This chain connects TRBV2 to TRBJ2-7, with D maybe TRBD2 (5 bases). Per the germline V gene, CDR1 is SNHLY and CDR2 is FYNNEI. The length of the CDR3 is 12 residues. V was clipped by 5 bases and J by 3 bases, with 8 bases between them. The CDR3 protein is CASSPRGYEQYF. The CDR3 DNA sequence: TGTGCCAGCAGTCCCCGGGGCTACGAGCAGTACTTC.

The chain is built from TRBV2 and TRBJ1-6, with TRBD1 matching 8 bases. Germline V gene sequence: CDR1 SNHLY, CDR2 FYNNEI. V gave up 4 bases and J gave up 0 bases; unmatched junction bases: 5. The CDR3 covers 17 residues. The CDR3 reads CASSGRGRSSYNSPLHF. CDR3 bases: TGTGCCAGCAGTGGCAGGGGGCGCAGCTCCTATAATTCACCCCTCCACTTT.

The rearrangement joins TRBV5-4 to TRBJ2-7; 9 positions match TRBD2. Germline values: CDR1 SGHNT, CDR2 YYREEE (reference sequence). This CDR3 contains 16 residues. V lost 0 bases and J lost 0; bases outside the gene matches: 4. CDR3 residues: CASSLASGARSYEQYF. DNA of the CDR3: TGTGCCAGCAGCTTGGCTAGCGGGGCCCGCTCCTACGAGCAGTACTTC.

The chain links TRBV14 to TRBJ2-2, with D perhaps TRBD1 (6 bases). The V gene's germline CDR1 is SGHDN and CDR2 FVKESK. CDR3 length: 15 amino acids. With 6 bases removed from V and 2 bases from J, the gap between germline ends came to 13 bases. The CDR3 reads CASSPLGANTGELFF. As DNA, the CDR3 is TGTGCCAGCAGTCCCTTGGGGGCTAACACCGGGGAGCTGTTTTTT.

The V call is TRBV6-7, the J call TRBJ2-1; D is possibly TRBD2 (6 bases). TRBV6-7 is annotated as an ORF whose role is uncertain. The CDR3 has 12 residues. The ends were cut back, 1 base at V and 12 bases at J, with 10 bases in the middle. CDR3 protein: CASSYLGAGQFF. CDR3 DNA: TGTGCCAGCAGTTACTTGGGAGCGGGGCAGTTCTTC.

The chain joins TRBV6-5 to TRBJ2-7; maybe TRBD1 (7 bases). Trimming removed 2 bases from V and 3 bases from J, with 17 bases in between. This CDR3 contains 16 residues. The germline CDR1 and CDR2 sequences are MNHEY and SVGAGI. CDR3 in amino acids: CASSYGGAGQYYEQYF. CDR3 coding DNA: TGTGCCAGCAGTTACGGAGGGGCGGGACAGTACTACGAGCAGTACTTC.

The chain couples TRBV28 to TRBJ1-2, with 7 bases lining up with TRBD1. The CDR3 consists of 15 residues. Losses at the gene ends were 6 bases for V and 5 bases for J; bases not matched to a gene: 12. Per the germline V gene, CDR1 is MDHEN and CDR2 is SYDVKM. CDR3 sequence: CASSDRDSSQYGYTF. As DNA, the CDR3 is TGTGCCAGCAGCGACCGGGACAGTTCTCAGTATGGCTACACCTTC.

The chain is built from TRBV10-3 and TRBJ2-7, with 7 bases aligning to TRBD1. V trimming: 2 bases; J trimming: 2 bases; junction bases outside the gene matches: 3. The CDR3 is made up of 14 amino acids. Per germline, CDR1 ENHRY and CDR2 SYGVKD. CDR3 loop: CAISETGTAYEQYF. CDR3 bases: TGTGCCATCAGTGAGACCGGGACAGCCTACGAGCAGTACTTC.

This CDR3 reads CASSPTGGQGNTDTQYF. DNA of the CDR3: TGTGCCAGCTCACCAACAGGAGGACAGGGTAACACAGATACGCAGTATTTT. The chain links TRBV18 to TRBJ2-3; TRBD1 matches 8 bases. V trimming: 2 bases; J trimming: 2 bases; junction bases outside the gene matches: 9. The CDR3 sequence is 17 residues long. Germline V gene lookup returns CDR1 KGHSH and CDR2 LQKENI.

The rearrangement uses TRBV6-2 or TRBV6-3 and TRBJ2-7, with 9 bases identical to TRBD2. The CDR3 totals 18 residues. From germline, CDR1 is MNHEY and CDR2 SVGEGT. Trimming took 6 bases from V and 0 from J; bases not matched to a gene: 15. The CDR3 here is CASSRSLGTSRSSYEQYF. In DNA, the CDR3 is TGTGCCAGCAGCCGCTCCTTGGGGACTAGCCGGAGCTCCTACGAGCAGTACTTC.

The chain is built from TRBV10-3 and TRBJ2-7; D call uncertain. Germline V gene lookup returns CDR1 ENHRY and CDR2 SYGVKD. The germline V and J ends were trimmed by 3 bases and 2 bases, with 8 bases remaining between them. The CDR3 runs 13 residues. The CDR3 nucleotides read TGTGCCATCAGTGAAAACGTAGCCTACGAGCAGTACTTC. It specifies CAISENVAYEQYF.

This chain connects TRBV6-2 or TRBV6-3 to TRBJ1-5; the match to TRBD1 covers 10 bases. V was pared by 6 bases and J by 4 bases, with 9 bases of the junction left unmatched. Germline V gene lookup returns CDR1 MNHEY and CDR2 SVGEGT. The CDR3 covers 16 residues. CDR3 DNA sequence: TGTGCCAGCAGCAGATGGACAGGGGGACTGAATCAGCCCCAGCATTTT. Translating it yields CASSRWTGGLNQPQHF.

This chain links TRBV5-1 with TRBJ2-3, with 14 bases matching TRBD2. The CDR3 contains 21 residues. With 0 bases clipped from V and 1 base from J, the junction kept 13 bases outside the gene matches. The V gene's germline CDR1 is SGHRS and CDR2 YFSETQ. This CDR3 is CASSLAPTSGRGDWGTDTQYF. CDR3 nucleotides: TGCGCCAGCAGCTTGGCCCCGACTAGCGGGAGGGGGGACTGGGGCACAGATACGCAGTATTTT.

The chain links TRBV2 to TRBJ1-1; 8 bases match TRBD1. The CDR3 is 14 residues long. The J segment lost 8 bases and the V segment lost 3 bases, leaving 8 bases of the junction unmatched. CDR1 and CDR2 from the germline V gene are SNHLY and FYNNEI. The CDR3, as DNA: TGTGCCAGCAGTGACAGGGGGCCTGGTAAAGAAGCTTTCTTT. It codes for CASSDRGPGKEAFF.

The gene calls are TRBV20-1 and TRBJ1-5; the D is unclear. V lost 4 bases and J 7 bases, leaving 20 bases between the germline ends. This CDR3 is built from 15 residues. In germline, CDR1 is DFQATT, CDR2 SNEGSKA (reference sequence). This CDR3 reads CSANEVGELRQPQHF. The CDR3 nucleotides are TGCAGTGCTAATGAGGTCGGGGAATTGCGGCAGCCCCAGCATTTT.

The chain employs TRBV7-9 and TRBJ2-1; 7 bases line up with TRBD2. Trimming removed 3 bases from V and 7 bases from J; junction bases left unmatched: 9. Germline loops: CDR1 SEHNR, CDR2 FQNEAQ (reference sequence). The CDR3 totals 15 residues. CDR3 region: CASSFLAGVRNEQFF. CDR3 in DNA: TGTGCCAGCAGCTTCTTGGCGGGAGTAAGGAATGAGCAGTTCTTC.

The V and J genes are TRBV18 and TRBJ1-5; the match to TRBD1 covers 7 bases. Germline assignment: CDR1 KGHSH and CDR2 LQKENI. The CDR3 is 14 residues long. V lost 4 bases, J lost 7 bases, and 7 bases stayed unmatched. DNA for the CDR3: TGTGCCAGCTCACGCCGACAGGGCGAGCAGCCCCAGCATTTT. Its translation: CASSRRQGEQPQHF.